This TCR beta chain was sequenced for a study of regulatory T cells in long-lasting Graves disease. Researchers made TCR beta libraries by using iRepertoire HTBI primers and running Arm-PCR on CDR3 regions. TCRdb used MiXCR to reprocess the multiplex PCR reads, holding one entry per CDR3 protein. The data hold 450,000 or so distinct CDR3 sequences, with less than 25% observed a single time. As to time point: persistent/refractory GD, antithyroid drugs over 5 years with positive TRAb. Preparation of the TCR library used RNA extracted from PBMCs. Graves' disease was diagnosed by American Thyroid Association guidelines. Findings and caveats of the study: Favored usage of TRBV28, TRBJ1-2 and TRBJ2-5 was recorded in persistent disease.

This CDR3 has 16 residues. V was clipped by 2 bases and J by 0 bases, with 14 bases between them. In regard to this clonotype: The antigen remains unidentified.

V is TRBV6-7 and J is TRBJ2-7; TRBD1 is a possible D gene (6 bases). TRBV6-7 is marked as an open reading frame, function uncertain. This TCR derives from a female donor with Graves disease. This sample comprised peripheral blood mononuclear cells (PBMCs), obtained when the disease was refractory, from a patient treated with antithyroid drugs. The CDR3 DNA follows: TGTGCCAGCAGTTACCCCCTAGGACAGTCCTCCTACGAGCAGTACTTC. Its translation: CASSYPLGQSSYEQYF.